This T cell receptor (beta chain) was captured by sequencing in a study of shared clonotypes between healthy human individuals. Study in general: A couple of women and three men aged 18 to 49 served as donors.

Findings of the study overall: The study sampled only blood, and tissue repertoires likely differ. A generally larger estimated richness was seen in naive subsets than in memory subsets. Non-shared clonotypes were found to have lower generation probabilities than the clonotypes that were shared by all four of the sorted-subset donors.

Points on this clone: Antigen unknown.

Clones were sequenced by immunoSEQ multiplex PCR, and TCRdb holds only the in-frame ones, with some missing. The sample records approximately 530,000 clones, 90% to 96% being singletons. This clonotype was obtained from a woman aged 30 to 39 in good health. Sequenced material: naive CD4+ T cells sorted from blood. Subset in this sample: CD45RA+ positively selected.

This CDR3 reads CAWSALPGTAYSYEQYF. CDR3 nucleotide sequence: TGTGCCTGGAGTGCCCTCCCGGGAACTGCCTACTCCTACGAGCAGTACTTC. The chain carries TRBV30 and TRBJ2-7, with D possibly TRBD2 on 5 matching bases. Trimming took 1 base from V and 0 from J, leaving 19 bases between them. CDR1 is GTSNPN and CDR2 is SVGIG in the germline V gene (reference sequence). The CDR3 has 17 residues.